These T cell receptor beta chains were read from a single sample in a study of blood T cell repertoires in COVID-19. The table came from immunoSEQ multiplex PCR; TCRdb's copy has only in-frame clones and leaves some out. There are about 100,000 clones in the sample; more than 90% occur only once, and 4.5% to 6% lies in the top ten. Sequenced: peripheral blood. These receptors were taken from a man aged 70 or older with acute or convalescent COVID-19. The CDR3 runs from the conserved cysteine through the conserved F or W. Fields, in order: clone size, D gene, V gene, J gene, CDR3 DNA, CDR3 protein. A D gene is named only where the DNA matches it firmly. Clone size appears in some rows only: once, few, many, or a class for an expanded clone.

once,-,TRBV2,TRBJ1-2,TGTGCCAGCAAACGACAGGACCACTATGGCTACACCTTC,CASKRQDHYGYTF
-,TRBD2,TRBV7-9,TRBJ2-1,TGTGCCAGCAGCTTAAGCGGGGGAAACAATGAGCAGTTCTTC,CASSLSGGNNEQFF
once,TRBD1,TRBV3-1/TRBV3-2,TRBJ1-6,TGTGCCAGCAGCCCCGACAGGGCCAATTCACCCCTCCACTTT,CASSPDRANSPLHF
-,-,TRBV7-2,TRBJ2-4,TGTGCCAGCAGCCAGCGGAACTCTCTAGCCAAAAACATTCAGTACTTC,CASSQRNSLAKNIQYF
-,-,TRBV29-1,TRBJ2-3,TGCAGCGCCGCCGCTAACACAGATACGCAGTATTTT,CSAAANTDTQYF
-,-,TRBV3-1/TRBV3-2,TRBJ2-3,TGTGCCAGCAGCCGGGGGGGCTCCATGGGGAATACGCAGTATTTT,CASSRGGSMGNTQYF
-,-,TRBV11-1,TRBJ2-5,TGTGCCAGCAGCTCCTACGGGACACCCCAAGAGACCCAGTACTTC,CASSSYGTPQETQYF
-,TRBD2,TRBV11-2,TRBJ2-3,TGTGCCAGCAGCTTACGGGGAGGGACTAGCGGGAAGGATACGCAGTATTTT,CASSLRGGTSGKDTQYF
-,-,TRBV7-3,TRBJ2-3,TGTGCCAGCAGCAGGACAGAGATCACAGATACGCAGTATTTT,CASSRTEITDTQYF
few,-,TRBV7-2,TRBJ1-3,TGTGCCAGCAGCTTAGCAAGGGGAAGGCCTGGAAACACCATATATTTT,CASSLARGRPGNTIYF
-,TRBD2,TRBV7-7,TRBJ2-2,TGTGCTAGCAGCGGGAGGACCGCGGGCACCGGGGAGCTGTTTTTT,CASSGRTAGTGELFF
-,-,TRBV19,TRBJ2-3,TGTGCCAGTAGTAGCGGACACCTTCTAACTAGCACAGATACGCAGTATTTT,CASSSGHLLTSTDTQYF
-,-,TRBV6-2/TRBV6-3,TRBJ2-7,TGTGCCAGCAGTTCCTGGACAGTTACCTACGAGCAGTACTTC,CASSSWTVTYEQYF
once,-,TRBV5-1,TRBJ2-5,TGCGCCAGCAGCTTGGCTGGGCAGACCCAGTACTTC,CASSLAGQTQYF
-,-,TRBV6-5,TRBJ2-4,TGTGCCAGCAGTCCCGCAGGGAAAAACATTCAGTACTTC,CASSPAGKNIQYF
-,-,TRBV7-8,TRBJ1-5,TGTGCCAGCAGCTTAATTAGCGGGGGGCCGGATCAGCCCCAGCATTTT,CASSLISGGPDQPQHF
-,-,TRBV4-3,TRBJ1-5,TGCGCCAGCAGCCAATGGGGAGGGGCAAGTCAGCCCCAGCATTTT,CASSQWGGASQPQHF
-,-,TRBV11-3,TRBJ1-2,TGTGCCAGCAGCTTGCCGGACTATGGCTACACCTTC,CASSLPDYGYTF
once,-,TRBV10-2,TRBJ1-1,TGCGCCAGCAGGCAGGATCTTCCTACTGAAGCTTTCTTT,CASRQDLPTEAFF
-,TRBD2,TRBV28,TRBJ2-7,TGTGCCAGCAGGCTAGCGGAAGCGGAGGAGCAGTACTTC,CASRLAEAEEQYF
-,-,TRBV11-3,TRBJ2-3,TGTGCCAGCAGCCCAGCTTACAGAAGTGGGCAGTATTTT,CASSPAYRSGQYF
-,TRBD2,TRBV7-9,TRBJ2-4,TGTGCCAGCAGCACCCCCCGGGGACTAGCGGGGGGGCTAGCCAAAAACATTCAGTACTTC,CASSTPRGLAGGLAKNIQYF
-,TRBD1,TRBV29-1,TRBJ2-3,TGCAGCGTCCCGGACAGGGGAGGCACAGATACGCAGTATTTT,CSVPDRGGTDTQYF
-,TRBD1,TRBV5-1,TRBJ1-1,TGCGCCAGCAGCTTGGGGACAGGGTTCATGCCTATGAACACTGAAGCTTTCTTT,CASSLGTGFMPMNTEAFF
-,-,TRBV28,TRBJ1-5,TGTGCCAGCAGTTTATCTCCTAGCAATCAGCCCCAGCATTTT,CASSLSPSNQPQHF